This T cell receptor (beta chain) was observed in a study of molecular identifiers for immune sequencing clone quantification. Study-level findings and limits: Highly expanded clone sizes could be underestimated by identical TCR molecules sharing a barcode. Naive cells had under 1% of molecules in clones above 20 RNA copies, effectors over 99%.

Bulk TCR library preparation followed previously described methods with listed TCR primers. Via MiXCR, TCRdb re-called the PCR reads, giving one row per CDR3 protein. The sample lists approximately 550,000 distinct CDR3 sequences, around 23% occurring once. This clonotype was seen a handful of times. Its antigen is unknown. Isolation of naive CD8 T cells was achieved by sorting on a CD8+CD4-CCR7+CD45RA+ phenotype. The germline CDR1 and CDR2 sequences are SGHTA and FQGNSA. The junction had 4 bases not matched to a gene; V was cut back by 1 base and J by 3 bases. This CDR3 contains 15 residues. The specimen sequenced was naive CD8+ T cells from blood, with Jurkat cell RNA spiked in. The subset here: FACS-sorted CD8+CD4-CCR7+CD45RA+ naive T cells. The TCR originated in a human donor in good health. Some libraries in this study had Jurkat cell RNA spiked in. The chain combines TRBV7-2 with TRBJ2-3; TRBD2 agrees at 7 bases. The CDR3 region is CASSLGGGWTDTQYF. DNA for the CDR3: TGTGCCAGCAGCTTAGGGGGGGGGTGGACAGATACGCAGTATTTT.